This T cell receptor (beta chain) was found in a study of cytomegalovirus exposure and HLA in healthy donors. The CDR3 runs 14 residues. The V gene's germline CDR1 is KGHSH and CDR2 LQKENI. V gave up 9 bases and J gave up 0 bases; unmatched junction bases: 4. PCR was performed using 60 Vbeta and 13 Jbeta primers. Only in-frame clones appear in the TCRdb table, and some are missing; sequencing was by immunoSEQ multiplex PCR. This table has roughly 100,000 clones, about 83% appearing once. The specimen sequenced was PBMCs. The TCR was taken from a female donor in good health and CMV-seropositive. The chain employs TRBV18 and TRBJ1-1; 10 bases map to TRBD1. This CDR3 reads CASLTGGLNTEAFF. The CDR3 DNA follows: TGTGCCAGTTTGACAGGGGGCCTGAACACTGAAGCTTTCTTT.